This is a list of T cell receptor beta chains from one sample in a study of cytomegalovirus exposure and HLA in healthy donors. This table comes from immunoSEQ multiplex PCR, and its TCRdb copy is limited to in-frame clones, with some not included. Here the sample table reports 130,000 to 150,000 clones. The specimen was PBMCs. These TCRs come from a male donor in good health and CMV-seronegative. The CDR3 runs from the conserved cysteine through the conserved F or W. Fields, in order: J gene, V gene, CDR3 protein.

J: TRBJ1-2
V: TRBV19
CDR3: CASSPSDRANYGYTF

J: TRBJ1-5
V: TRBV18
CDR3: CASSPGLNQPQHF

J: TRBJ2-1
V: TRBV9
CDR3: CASSARLAGEEQFF

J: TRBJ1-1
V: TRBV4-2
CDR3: CASSQGTGQGYTEAFF

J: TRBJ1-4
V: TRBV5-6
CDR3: CASSVGTGGEKLFF

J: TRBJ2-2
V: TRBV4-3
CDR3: CASSQVIGGANTGELFF

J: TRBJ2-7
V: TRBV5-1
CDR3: CASSLVEQSSYEQYF

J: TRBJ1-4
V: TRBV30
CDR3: CAWGQGGEKLFF

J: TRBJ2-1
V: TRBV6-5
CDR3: CASSYSPRSSYNEQFF

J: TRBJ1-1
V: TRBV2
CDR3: CASSVYQGRAAEAFF

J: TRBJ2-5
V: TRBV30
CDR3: CAWSVLERTQYF

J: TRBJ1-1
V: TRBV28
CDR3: CASSLRQNFVSEAFF

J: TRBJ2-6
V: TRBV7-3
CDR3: CASSLAGANVLTF

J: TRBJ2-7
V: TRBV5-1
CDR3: CASSLAATAGEQYF

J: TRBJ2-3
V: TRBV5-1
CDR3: CASSLGREGKDTQYF

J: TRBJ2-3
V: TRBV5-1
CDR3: CASFLGTTPTDTQYF

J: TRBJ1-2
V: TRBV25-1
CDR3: CASSLGVGNIGYTF

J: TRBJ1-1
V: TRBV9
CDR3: CASSFTTGPAFF

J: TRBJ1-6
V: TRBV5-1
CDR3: CASSLRGAGGGSPLHF

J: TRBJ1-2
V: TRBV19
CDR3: CASRDTRQPRNYGYTF

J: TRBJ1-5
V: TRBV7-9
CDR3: CASSLQGPQPQHF

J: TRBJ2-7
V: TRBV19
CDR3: CASSIRTGGRDEQYF

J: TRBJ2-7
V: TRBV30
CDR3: CAGTFGDRAIYEQYF

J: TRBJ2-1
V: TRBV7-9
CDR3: CASSFGLGTGDEQFF

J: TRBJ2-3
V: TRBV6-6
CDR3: CASSAPITDTQYF

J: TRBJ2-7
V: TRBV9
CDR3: CASSRGPGLSYEQYF

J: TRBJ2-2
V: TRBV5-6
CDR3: CASGNYIGELFF

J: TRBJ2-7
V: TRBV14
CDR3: CASSLKARTPLGQYF